The text below deals with one T cell receptor (beta chain). Its antigen is not identified. Sequencing used immunoSEQ multiplex PCR; TCRdb keeps in-frame clones, though not all of them. The data contain 110,000 to 150,000 clones, 80% to 95% of them singletons. The source of the sample is a study of T cell responses to AZD1222 COVID-19 vaccine. CDR1 is SNHLY, CDR2 FYNNEI, per germline. With 3 bases clipped from V and 1 base from J, the junction kept 6 bases outside the gene matches. The CDR3 has 16 amino acids. Regarding the study as a whole: Vaccine-associated CD4 TCRs ranged over spike, dominating at 160-218 and 743-854. Sampling that yielded the repertoires occurred only after the peak T cell response. Donors were largely white British and mainly female; clonal diversity was possibly underestimated.

The chain has TRBV2 and TRBJ1-3, with 7 bases fitting TRBD1. The sequence was obtained from an adult in good health. Specimen: peripheral blood, collected on day 0 of AZD1222 vaccination. CDR3 coding DNA: TGTGCCAGCAGTGAGAGAGGACAGGTGTCTGGAAACACCATATATTTT. Translation gives CASSERGQVSGNTIYF.